One and the same sample provided the 16 T cell receptor beta chains below, sequenced in a study of T cell changes during pregnancy in multiple sclerosis. Assay used: immunoSEQ multiplex PCR; TCRdb lists only in-frame clones, some missing. This sample has over 100,000 clones, with approximately 90% found just once. Sample: peripheral blood, taken in the third trimester of pregnancy. The receptors were gathered from a female donor with multiple sclerosis, enrolled in a pregnancy study.

This clone has only a few counts. V usage is TRBV18 and J usage is TRBJ1-1; D gene unclear. V lost 6 bases and J 3 bases, leaving 11 bases between the germline ends. Germline V gene lookup returns CDR1 KGHSH and CDR2 LQKENI. This CDR3 is 13 amino acids long. In DNA form, the CDR3 reads TGTGCCAGCTCCCTGGGCGGGGACACTGAAGCTTTCTTT. It yields the protein CASSLGGDTEAFF.

This chain uses TRBV2 with TRBJ2-7; 13 bases map to TRBD2. The CDR3 consists of 16 residues. The germline V gene encodes CDR1 SNHLY and CDR2 FYNNEI. V was pared by 3 bases and J by 5 bases, with 7 bases of the junction left unmatched. DNA of the CDR3: TGTGCCAGCAGTGAGCTCGCGGGACTAGCGGGACACGAGCAGTACTTC. This gives the protein CASSELAGLAGHEQYF.

The V call is TRBV5-1, the J call TRBJ1-4; 9 bases agree with TRBD1. Germline V gives CDR1 SGHRS, CDR2 YFSETQ. This CDR3 region has 14 residues. J gave up 6 bases and V 4 bases, and 4 bases lay outside the gene matches. This chain's CDR3 is CASSVQGADEKLFF. DNA of the CDR3: TGCGCCAGCAGCGTACAGGGGGCGGATGAAAAACTGTTTTTT.

This sequence joins TRBV7-6 and TRBJ2-7, with no clear D. The germline V gene encodes CDR1 SGHVS and CDR2 FNYEAQ. This CDR3 spans 14 amino acids. The V and J ends lost 0 bases and 6 bases respectively, with 12 bases between them. The CDR3 is CASSLAGEYGEQYF. CDR3 bases: TGTGCCAGCAGCTTAGCTGGAGAGTATGGCGAGCAGTACTTC. Filled out from reference TRBV7-6 and TRBJ2-7, the complete variable domain reads GAGVSQSPRYKVTKRGQDVALRCDPISGHVSLYWYRQALGQGPEFLTYFNYEAQQDKSGLPNDRFSAERPEGSISTLTIQRTEQRDSAMYRCASSLAGEYGEQYFGPGTRLTVT.

This chain connects TRBV7-3 to TRBJ2-3; 9 nucleotides align to TRBD2. This CDR3 spans 19 amino acids. The V gene end was trimmed by 2 bases and the J gene end by 0 bases; junction bases not matched to a gene: 12. From germline, CDR1 is SGHTA and CDR2 FQGTGA. Here the CDR3 DNA reads TGTGCCAGCAGCTTACTCCCTTCCACTAGCGGGCAAAGCACAGATACGCAGTATTTT. As protein: CASSLLPSTSGQSTDTQYF.

V and J are TRBV28 and TRBJ2-7; 7 bases map to TRBD2. V shed 6 bases, J shed 0 bases, and the junction held 8 bases outside the gene matches. In germline, CDR1 is MDHEN, CDR2 SYDVKM. This CDR3 contains 15 residues. The CDR3 loop reads CASSDSGGNSYEQYF. DNA for the CDR3: TGTGCCAGCAGCGATTCGGGGGGTAACTCCTACGAGCAGTACTTC.

The chain joins TRBV29-1 to TRBJ1-1; tentatively, D is TRBD1 (5 bases). Germline lookup yields CDR1 SQVTM and CDR2 ANQGSEA. The V and J ends lost 7 bases and 0 bases respectively, with 18 bases between them. The CDR3 runs to 15 residues. The CDR3 is CSARQQLRLNTEAFF. For the CDR3, the DNA is TGCAGCGCCCGACAGCAACTAAGGCTGAACACTGAAGCTTTCTTT.

This chain links TRBV7-9 with TRBJ2-2, with 9 bases identical to TRBD1. V was clipped by 5 bases and J by 6 bases; unmatched bases: 13. The germline V gene has CDR1 SEHNR and CDR2 FQNEAQ (reference sequence). The CDR3 length is 17 residues. DNA for the CDR3: TGTGCCAGCAGCAACACCGGACAGGGGAGAAAGGCCGGGGAGCTGTTTTTT. This gives the protein CASSNTGQGRKAGELFF.

The rearrangement uses TRBV6-1 and TRBJ1-1, with a weak D call TRBD1 (5 bases). This CDR3 spans 11 amino acids. Looked up from germline, CDR1 is MNHNS and CDR2 is SASEGT. Trimming pared 8 bases from V and 10 bases from J, leaving 14 bases between. CDR3 DNA sequence: TGTGCCAGCTGGCGGGCCGGGGGAGCTTTCTTT. Encoded protein: CASWRAGGAFF.

As regards this clone: The same CDR3 can be traced to other DNA sequences in this sample. The chain combines TRBV5-1 with TRBJ2-2, with D possibly matching TRBD2 (7 bases). Germline assignment: CDR1 SGHRS and CDR2 YFSETQ. With 4 bases removed from V and 5 bases from J, the gap between germline ends came to 15 bases. The CDR3 runs 15 residues. CDR3 nucleotides: TGCGCCAGCAGCCCCGAGGGGGGGCGGACCGGGGAGCTGTTTTTT. Translated, it gives CASSPEGGRTGELFF.

V gene TRBV7-2 combines with J gene TRBJ1-1, with TRBD1 matching over 10 bases. The CDR3 contains 14 residues. V lost 3 bases to trimming and J lost 7 bases; unmatched junction nucleotides: 5. Germline CDR1 is SGHTA and CDR2 is FQGNSA. The CDR3 loop is CASSFDRGRGEAFF. DNA for the CDR3: TGTGCCAGCAGCTTCGACAGGGGGCGCGGTGAAGCTTTCTTT.

In this sample, this clone turned up once. The V gene is TRBV10-3, the J gene TRBJ1-3; D unresolved. This CDR3 comprises 16 residues. Germline V lookup: CDR1 ENHRY, CDR2 SYGVKD. The V end was cut by 6 bases, the J end by 4 bases, with 19 bases between. CDR3 protein: CAIRSSSAEAGNTIYF. DNA for the CDR3: TGTGCCATCAGATCCTCCAGTGCCGAGGCAGGAAACACCATATATTTT.

The rearrangement uses TRBV2 and TRBJ1-5; D gene unclear. Germline V gene sequence: CDR1 SNHLY, CDR2 FYNNEI. This CDR3 region has 13 residues. Trimming removed 7 bases from V and 11 bases from J, with 18 bases in between. The CDR3 DNA follows: TGTGCCAGCACCATCGCCCAGCGGTCGGCCCAGCATTTT. It is translated as CASTIAQRSAQHF.

In the case of this clone: Different DNA sequences within this sample yield the same CDR3. The chain couples TRBV9 to TRBJ2-1; 11 bases agree with TRBD2. Germline trimming cut 0 bases from V and 5 bases from J; bases unmatched to any gene: 1. In germline, CDR1 is SGDLS, CDR2 YYNGEE. This CDR3 is built from 15 residues. As DNA, the CDR3 is TGTGCCAGCAGCGTAGAACTAGCGGGGGACAATGAGCAGTTCTTC. This translates into CASSVELAGDNEQFF.

The chain carries TRBV11-2 and TRBJ2-1; 7 nucleotides line up with TRBD1. The CDR3 has 15 amino acids. The V gene end was trimmed by 5 bases and the J gene end by 4 bases; junction bases not matched to a gene: 8. Germline V lookup: CDR1 SGHAT, CDR2 FQNNGV. CDR3 bases: TGTGCCAGCAGCGAGACCGGGACAGTTTACAATGAGCAGTTCTTC. This translates into CASSETGTVYNEQFF.

V gene TRBV5-1 combines with J gene TRBJ2-6; 7 positions agree with TRBD2. V shed 5 bases, J shed 3 bases, and the junction held 8 bases outside the gene matches. The CDR3 is 16 residues long. The germline V gene encodes CDR1 SGHRS and CDR2 YFSETQ. DNA of the CDR3: TGCGCCAGCAGTCCTCAGCGGGGAGATGGGGCCAACGTCCTGACTTTC. It yields the protein CASSPQRGDGANVLTF.